These T cell receptor beta chains were read from a single sample in a study of blood T cell repertoires in COVID-19. The data were produced by immunoSEQ multiplex PCR, yet TCRdb's version contains in-frame clones alone and is incomplete. The sample records 160,000 or so clones, around 85% being singletons. Sequenced material: PBMCs or T cells enriched from blood (not recorded which). The receptor source for this set is a woman in her thirties or forties with acute COVID-19. Both conserved end residues are part of each CDR3. The D gene is left open where the match is weak. Clone size is stated in some rows and not others, as once, few, many or a class when expanded.

>TRBD1|14|TRBJ1-2|TRBV28|NA
CASSPSDRVSGYTF
TGTGCCAGCAGTCCGAGCGACAGGGTATCTGGCTACACCTTC
>NA|15|TRBJ2-2|TRBV27|NA
CASSFRRRITGELFF
TGTGCCAGCAGTTTCCGCAGGAGGATAACCGGGGAGCTGTTTTTT
>TRBD2|14|TRBJ2-7|TRBV27|NA
CASSWASGAYEQYF
TGTGCCAGTTCTTGGGCTAGCGGGGCCTACGAGCAGTACTTC
>TRBD1|14|TRBJ1-6|TRBV10-3|NA
CAISGTGDNSPLHF
TGTGCCATCAGTGGGACAGGGGATAATTCACCCCTCCACTTT
>NA|17|TRBJ1-5|TRBV12-2|NA
CASRPRLQGGKGQPQHF
TGTGCAAGTCGCCCAAGACTCCAGGGTGGCAAGGGGCAGCCCCAGCATTTT
>TRBD2|16|TRBJ2-1|TRBV10-3|NA
CAISESRTSGYNEQFF
TGTGCCATCAGTGAGTCCCGGACTAGTGGGTACAATGAGCAGTTCTTC
>TRBD1|14|TRBJ2-2|TRBV7-8|NA
CASSPGQGNGELFF
TGTGCCAGCAGCCCGGGACAGGGGAACGGGGAGCTGTTTTTT
>NA|13|TRBJ2-7|TRBV19|NA
CASSPGDAYEQYF
TGTGCCAGTAGTCCAGGGGATGCCTACGAGCAGTACTTC
>NA|16|TRBJ1-3|TRBV5-1|NA
CASSLELATLGNTIYF
TGCGCCAGCAGCTTGGAACTTGCGACACTTGGAAACACCATATATTTT
>NA|16|TRBJ1-5|TRBV2|NA
CASSVEFRTDEQPQHF
TGTGCCAGCAGTGTAGAGTTTAGGACAGACGAACAGCCCCAGCATTTT
>TRBD2|15|TRBJ2-7|TRBV5-6|once
CASSRTGTTVYEQYF
TGTGCCAGCAGCCGGACCGGGACTACCGTCTACGAGCAGTACTTC
>NA|16|TRBJ1-5|TRBV19|NA
CASSTGGPYSNQPQHF
TGTGCCAGTAGTACGGGGGGCCCTTATAGCAATCAGCCCCAGCATTTT
>TRBD1|15|TRBJ2-5|TRBV6-2/TRBV6-3|NA
CASSPDRDVMETQYF
TGTGCCAGCAGCCCGGACAGGGACGTGATGGAGACCCAGTACTTC
>NA|17|TRBJ2-5|TRBV4-1|few
CASSQVFLRGQQETQYF
TGCGCCAGCAGCCAAGTGTTTTTAAGAGGGCAGCAAGAGACCCAGTACTTC
>NA|13|TRBJ2-5|TRBV5-1|NA
CASSPRVSETQYF
TGCGCCAGCAGCCCCAGGGTATCGGAGACCCAGTACTTC
>NA|15|TRBJ2-5|TRBV3-1/TRBV3-2|NA
CASSFGTRYQETQYF
TGTGCCAGCAGCTTCGGGACACGTTACCAAGAGACCCAGTACTTC
>TRBD1|18|TRBJ1-5|TRBV30|NA
CAWSLGLIDRGGNQPQHF
TGTGCCTGGAGTCTGGGCCTGATCGACAGGGGTGGCAATCAGCCCCAGCATTTT
>NA|13|TRBJ1-2|TRBV12-3/TRBV12-4|NA
CASSPRVRDGYTF
TGTGCCAGCAGCCCGAGGGTAAGGGATGGCTACACCTTC
>NA|16|TRBJ2-6|TRBV19|NA
CASTLQGLAGANVLTF
TGTGCCAGTACCCTACAGGGTCTTGCTGGGGCCAACGTCCTGACTTTC
>TRBD1|17|TRBJ2-1|TRBV7-9|few
CASSSTTGGIVDNEQFF
TGTGCCAGCAGCTCGACCACAGGGGGCATTGTTGACAATGAGCAGTTCTTC
>TRBD2|16|TRBJ2-7|TRBV7-8|NA
CASSLSTSGRAGEQYF
TGTGCCAGCAGCTTATCTACCAGCGGGAGGGCCGGGGAGCAGTACTTC
>TRBD1|14|TRBJ1-4|TRBV5-4|NA
CASSRGTGKEKLFF
TGTGCCAGCAGCCGCGGGACAGGTAAAGAAAAACTGTTTTTT
>NA|14|TRBJ2-1|TRBV3-1/TRBV3-2|NA
CASSPFPSYNEQFF
TGTGCCAGCAGCCCCTTCCCCTCCTACAATGAGCAGTTCTTC
>TRBD1|14|TRBJ1-1|TRBV29-1|NA
CSVGGANRGTEAFF
TGCAGCGTTGGAGGGGCCAACAGGGGCACTGAAGCTTTCTTT
>NA|15|TRBJ2-1|TRBV7-3|few
CASSPGSPGQNEQFF
TGTGCCAGCAGCCCCGGGAGCCCGGGCCAAAATGAGCAGTTCTTC
>NA|15|TRBJ2-7|TRBV6-5|once
CASQPHELDSYEQYF
TGTGCCAGCCAACCGCACGAGTTGGACTCTTACGAGCAGTACTTC
>TRBD2|18|TRBJ2-3|TRBV5-5|NA
CASSLAPWASGRADTQYF
TGTGCCAGCAGCTTGGCCCCCTGGGCCAGCGGGAGGGCAGATACGCAGTATTTT
>TRBD1|15|TRBJ1-3|TRBV2|NA
CASSGTGSYGNTIYF
TGTGCCAGCAGCGGGACAGGGTCGTACGGGAACACCATATATTTT
>TRBD2|15|TRBJ2-5|TRBV5-6|NA
CASSLGLAVQETQYF
TGTGCCAGCAGTTTGGGACTAGCGGTCCAAGAGACCCAGTACTTC
>TRBD1|14|TRBJ1-1|TRBV6-5|NA
CASLWDRDHTEAFF
TGTGCCAGCCTATGGGACAGGGATCACACTGAAGCTTTCTTT
>TRBD2|12|TRBJ2-7|TRBV7-6|once
CASERDAYEQYF
TGTGCCAGCGAGCGGGATGCCTACGAGCAGTACTTC
>NA|13|TRBJ2-5|TRBV12-3/TRBV12-4|NA
CASSSSDIGTQYF
TGTGCCAGCAGTTCCTCGGACATAGGGACCCAGTACTTC
>TRBD1|16|TRBJ1-2|TRBV5-1|NA
CASSPDRGPTNYGYTF
TGCGCCAGCAGTCCGGACAGGGGGCCAACTAACTATGGCTACACCTTC
>NA|11|TRBJ2-1|TRBV6-7|once
CARAGADEQFF
TGTGCCCGGGCGGGGGCTGATGAGCAGTTCTTC
>TRBD1|15|TRBJ1-4|TRBV7-6|NA
CASSLGTGEGEKLFF
TGTGCCAGCAGCCTAGGGACAGGGGAAGGAGAAAAACTGTTTTTT
>NA|18|TRBJ2-2|TRBV3-1/TRBV3-2|NA
CASSQVWVPGADAGELFF
TGTGCCAGCAGCCAAGTGTGGGTTCCGGGAGCAGACGCCGGGGAGCTGTTTTTT
>NA|13|TRBJ1-1|TRBV27|few
CASSLGQGWGAFF
TGTGCCAGCAGTTTAGGGCAGGGTTGGGGAGCTTTCTTT
>TRBD1|14|TRBJ1-1|TRBV27|NA
CASRGQGSDTEAFF
TGTGCCAGCAGAGGACAGGGTAGCGACACTGAAGCTTTCTTT
>NA|15|TRBJ1-6|TRBV19|NA
CASRPLDAYNSPLHF
TGTGCCAGTAGACCCCTAGATGCCTATAATTCACCCCTCCACTTT
>NA|14|TRBJ1-2|TRBV7-9|NA
CASSSPTANYGYTF
TGTGCCAGCAGCTCACCTACCGCCAACTATGGCTACACCTTC
>NA|15|TRBJ1-2|TRBV10-3|NA
CAISGGQDRLYGYTF
TGTGCCATCAGTGGAGGCCAGGACAGATTGTATGGCTACACCTTC
>NA|15|TRBJ2-2|TRBV3-1/TRBV3-2|NA
CASSRGGHRTGELFF
TGTGCCAGCAGCCGCGGGGGCCATCGAACCGGGGAGCTGTTTTTT
>NA|15|TRBJ2-3|TRBV5-4|NA
CASRTVGGSTDTQYF
TGTGCCAGCAGAACCGTTGGCGGGAGCACAGATACGCAGTATTTT
>NA|15|TRBJ1-5|TRBV5-5|NA
CASSLGWGGNQPQHF
TGTGCCAGCAGCTTGGGGTGGGGGGGCAATCAGCCCCAGCATTTT
>NA|14|TRBJ1-2|TRBV19|NA
CASSMGDTNYGYTF
TGTGCCAGTAGTATGGGGGACACTAACTATGGCTACACCTTC
>NA|17|TRBJ1-5|TRBV6-1|NA
CASSEYSRTGLWQPQHF
TGTGCCAGCAGTGAATACTCTCGAACGGGGTTGTGGCAGCCCCAGCATTTT
>NA|15|TRBJ1-5|TRBV11-2|once
CASSPVDYSNQPQHF
TGTGCCAGCAGTCCCGTAGACTATAGCAATCAGCCCCAGCATTTT
>TRBD2|12|TRBJ2-1|TRBV30|NA
CAWSGERGGKFF
TGTGCCTGGAGCGGGGAGCGGGGGGGGAAGTTCTTC
>NA|13|TRBJ1-1|TRBV5-6|NA
CASSYGHRTEAFF
TGTGCCAGCAGCTACGGACACCGCACTGAAGCTTTCTTT
>TRBD2|16|TRBJ2-5|TRBV5-1|NA
CASSPGLAGGEETQYF
TGCGCCAGCAGCCCGGGACTAGCGGGAGGAGAAGAGACCCAGTACTTC
>NA|14|TRBJ2-2|TRBV19|once
CASRSGTYTGELFF
TGTGCCAGTAGGTCCGGGACATACACCGGGGAGCTGTTTTTT
>NA|13|TRBJ2-5|TRBV6-1|NA
CASSEGGWETQYF
TGTGCCAGCAGTGAAGGGGGCTGGGAGACCCAGTACTTC